This T cell receptor beta chain was obtained from a study of response to subunit inactivated influenza vaccine. Broader study findings: Few additional T cells are recruited per seasonal influenza vaccination, authors suggested.

Germline V CDR1 and CDR2: MNHEY, SVGAGI. V lost 0 bases to trimming and J lost 3 bases; unmatched junction nucleotides: 6. The CDR3 has 16 residues. TCRdb ran MiXCR on the RT-PCR reads and lists one entry per CDR3 protein. The sample lists 500,000 or so distinct CDR3 sequences, 16% occurring once. This clonotype was detected only a few times. Its antigen is currently unknown. The receptor's source is a man in his fifties or sixties who received an inactivated influenza vaccine. The chain is built from TRBV6-5 and TRBJ2-3; TRBD1 matches at 7 bases. The sample in question was CD4+ T cells sorted from PBMCs, obtained 23 months after vaccination. The CDR3 loop is CASSYSGRGTTDTQYF. DNA of the CDR3: TGTGCCAGCAGTTACTCAGGCAGGGGGACGACAGATACGCAGTATTTT.